This TCR beta chain comes out of a study of shared clonotypes between healthy human individuals. Study-wide context: Each donor had three CD4 naive, three CD4 memory, two CD8 naive and one CD8 memory plate.

The CDR3 spans 15 residues. The V and J ends lost 0 bases and 7 bases respectively, with 13 bases between them. CDR1 MNHEY and CDR2 SVGAGI come from the germline V gene. Generated by immunoSEQ multiplex PCR, the TCRdb table keeps only in-frame clones and is missing some. This table has 550,000 to 800,000 clones, about 90% appearing once. Sequenced: memory CD8+ T cells from PBMCs. The sample's subset: CD45RO+ cells pooled with CCR7-negative TemRA cells. The receptor was isolated from a man between 18 and 35 years old in good health. Some clones in this sample may be carry-over from other donors' samples. V and J are TRBV6-5 and TRBJ2-1; the D gene could be TRBD1 or TRBD2 (6 bases each). CDR3 sequence (DNA): TGTGCCAGCAGTTACTCAGGGATAGGGGGGAATGAGCAGTTCTTC. This translates into CASSYSGIGGNEQFF.